Reported below is one T cell receptor (beta chain). This sample was taken from a study of control samples from healthy donors and cancer patients. Trimming cost V 6 bases and J 6 bases, with 9 bases left between them. The CDR3 is 12 residues long. CDR1 and CDR2 (germline): MNHEY, SVGEGT. Some clones are missing from TCRdb's copy, which holds only in-frame ones; the method was immunoSEQ multiplex PCR. Among 75,000 to 90,000 clones listed, approximately 89% were seen once. The sequence came from a man aged 50 to 60 in good health. The chain carries TRBV6-2 or TRBV6-3 and TRBJ2-1, with D perhaps TRBD2 (5 bases). The specimen sequenced was blood. The CDR3 loop reads CASSRGFNEQFF. CDR3 coding DNA: TGTGCCAGCAGCCGGGGATTCAATGAGCAGTTCTTC.